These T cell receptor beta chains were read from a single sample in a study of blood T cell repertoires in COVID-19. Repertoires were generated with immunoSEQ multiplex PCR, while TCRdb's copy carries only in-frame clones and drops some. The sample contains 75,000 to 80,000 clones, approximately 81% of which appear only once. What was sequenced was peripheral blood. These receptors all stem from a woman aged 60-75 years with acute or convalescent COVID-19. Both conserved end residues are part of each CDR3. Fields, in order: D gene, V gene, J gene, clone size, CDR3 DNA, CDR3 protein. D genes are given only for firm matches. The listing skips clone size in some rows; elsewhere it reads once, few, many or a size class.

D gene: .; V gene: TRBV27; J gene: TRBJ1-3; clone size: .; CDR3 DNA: TGTGCCAGCAGTTCCGCGGGGGGGGGTGGAAACACCATATATTTT; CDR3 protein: CASSSAGGGGNTIYF
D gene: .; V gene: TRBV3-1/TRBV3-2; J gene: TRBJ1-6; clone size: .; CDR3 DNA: TGTGCCAGCAGCCAAGATCGGGGGGTTTCGGGTTCACCCCTCCACTTT; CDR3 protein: CASSQDRGVSGSPLHF
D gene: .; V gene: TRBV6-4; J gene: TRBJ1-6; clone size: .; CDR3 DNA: TGTGCCAGCAGTGACAAGAGCCCACCCCTCCACTTT; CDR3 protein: CASSDKSPPLHF
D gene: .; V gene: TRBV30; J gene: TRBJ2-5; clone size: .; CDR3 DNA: TGTGCCTGGAGTGTAGGGGGACAAGAGACCCAGTACTTC; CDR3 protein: CAWSVGGQETQYF
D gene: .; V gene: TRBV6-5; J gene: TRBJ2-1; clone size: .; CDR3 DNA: TGTGCCAGCAGGGACAGCGCCCGTTCCTACAATGAGCAGTTCTTC; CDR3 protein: CASRDSARSYNEQFF
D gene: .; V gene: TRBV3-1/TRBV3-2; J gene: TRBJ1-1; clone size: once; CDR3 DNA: TGTGCCAGCAGCGAGGGGAGGTCTGGGGAGAGAGCTGAAGCTTTCTTT; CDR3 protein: CASSEGRSGERAEAFF
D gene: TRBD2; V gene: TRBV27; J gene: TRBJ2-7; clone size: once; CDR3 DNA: TGTGCCAGCAGTTTACTTGGCGGGGGGCTCTACGAGCAGTACTTC; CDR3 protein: CASSLLGGGLYEQYF
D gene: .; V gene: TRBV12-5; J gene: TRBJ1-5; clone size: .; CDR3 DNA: TGTGCTAGTGGAAATGGGAGTAGCAATCAGCCCCAGCATTTT; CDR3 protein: CASGNGSSNQPQHF
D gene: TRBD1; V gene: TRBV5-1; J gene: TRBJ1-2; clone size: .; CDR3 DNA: TGCGCCAGCAGCCCGTCAGCGGAGGGGGCCGGGGGCTACACCTTC; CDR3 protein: CASSPSAEGAGGYTF
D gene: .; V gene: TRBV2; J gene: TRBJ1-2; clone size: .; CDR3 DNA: TGTGCCAGCAGCCAGGGGATCGATGGCTACACCTTC; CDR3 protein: CASSQGIDGYTF
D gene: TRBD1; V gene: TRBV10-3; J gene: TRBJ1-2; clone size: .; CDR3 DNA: TGTGCCATCAGTGAGTCGACAGGGGGAGATTATGGCTACACCTTC; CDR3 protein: CAISESTGGDYGYTF
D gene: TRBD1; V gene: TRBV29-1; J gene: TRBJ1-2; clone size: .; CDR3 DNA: TGCAGCGTCGAGCCGGGACAGGGAAACTATGGCTACACCTTC; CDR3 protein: CSVEPGQGNYGYTF
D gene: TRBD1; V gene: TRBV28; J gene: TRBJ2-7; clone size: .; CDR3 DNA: TGTGCCAGCAGTTTCCCGACAGGGTACCCCTACGAGCAGTACTTC; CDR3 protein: CASSFPTGYPYEQYF
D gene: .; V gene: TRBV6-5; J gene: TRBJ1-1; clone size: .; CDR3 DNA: TGTGCCAGCAGTTGGGACCTGCAAAGGGGGGGCACTGAAGCTTTCTTT; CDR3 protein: CASSWDLQRGGTEAFF
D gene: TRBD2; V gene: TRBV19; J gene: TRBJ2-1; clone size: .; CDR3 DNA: TGTGCCAGTAGTATAGAGGTAGCGGGGAGAGGCAATGAGCAGTTCTTC; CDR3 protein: CASSIEVAGRGNEQFF
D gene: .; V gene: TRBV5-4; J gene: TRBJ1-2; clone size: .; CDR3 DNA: TGTGCCAGCAGCTTGGCCGACCCGACAGGACCTCACCTGACCCACTATGGCTACACCTTC; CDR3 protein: CASSLADPTGPHLTHYGYTF
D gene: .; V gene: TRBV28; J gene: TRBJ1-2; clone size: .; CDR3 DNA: TGTGCCAGCCATCAGAACAGGGCTGGCTACACCTTC; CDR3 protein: CASHQNRAGYTF
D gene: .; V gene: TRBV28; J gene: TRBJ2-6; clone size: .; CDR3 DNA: TGTGCCAGCAGTTCACCAACAATTTCTGGGGCCAACGTCCTGACTTTC; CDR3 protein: CASSSPTISGANVLTF
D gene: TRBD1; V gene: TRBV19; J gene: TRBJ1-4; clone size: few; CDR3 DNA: TGTGCCAGCTGCAGGGGACAGTCTAATGAAAAACTGTTTTTT; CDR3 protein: CASCRGQSNEKLFF
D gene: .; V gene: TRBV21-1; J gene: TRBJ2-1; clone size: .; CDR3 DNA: TGTGCCAGCCCAAAGGGGCCGGGACAGGGGCCCGGGGGCTCCTACAATGAGCAGTTCTTC; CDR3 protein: CASPKGPGQGPGGSYNEQFF
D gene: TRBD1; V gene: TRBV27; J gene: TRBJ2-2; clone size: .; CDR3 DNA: TGTGCCAGCAGTTTAGATAAGACAGGGGGCGGCGGGGAGCTGTTTTTT; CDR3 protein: CASSLDKTGGGGELFF
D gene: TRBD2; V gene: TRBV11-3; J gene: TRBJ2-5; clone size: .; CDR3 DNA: TGTGCCAGCAGCTTAGGAGCGGGGGTGGAAGAGACCCAGTACTTC; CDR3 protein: CASSLGAGVEETQYF
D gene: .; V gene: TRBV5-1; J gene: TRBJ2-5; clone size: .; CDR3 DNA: TGCGCCAGCAGCTCTCTGGGGGGTATACAAGAGACCCAGTACTTC; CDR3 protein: CASSSLGGIQETQYF
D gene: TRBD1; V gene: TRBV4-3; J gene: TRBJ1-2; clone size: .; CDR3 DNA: TGCGCCAGCAGCCAAGATGGGACAGGGAACTATGGCTACACCTTC; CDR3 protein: CASSQDGTGNYGYTF